This note documents a single T cell receptor (beta chain) sequence. Germline assignment: CDR1 SGHVS and CDR2 FNYEAQ. This CDR3 spans 17 amino acids. J was trimmed by 8 bases and V by 1 base; bases with no gene match: 12. Per the original data handling: Cell counts per sample came from amplifying reference gene primers. TCRdb keeps only in-frame clones here, not all; method: immunoSEQ multiplex PCR. V, J and clone size are those of that table, while D and trimming were read from the DNA. In the table there are 280,000 or so clones, about 91% of which are singletons. This entry comes from a study of blood T cell repertoires in COVID-19. Study context: Samples taken during acute and convalescent COVID-19 were collected in the United States, Italy and Spain. T cells, B-cell-depleted T cells, or PBMCs provided the cDNA or gDNA that served as material.

The TCR comes from a woman in her thirties who had recovered from COVID-19. The chain recombines TRBV7-6 with TRBJ1-4; 8 bases agree with TRBD1. The sample taken for sequencing was peripheral blood. The CDR3 sequence is CASSLGGSSQGGEKLFF. CDR3 nucleotide sequence: TGTGCCAGCAGCTTAGGTGGTAGTTCACAGGGGGGAGAAAAACTGTTTTTT.